Presented here are 27 T cell receptor beta chains from one specimen sequenced in a study of post-analysis software for immune sequencing data. TCR beta cDNA libraries included unique molecular identifiers. Using its own MiXCR run on the PCR reads, TCRdb lists one record per CDR3 protein. The data show roughly 600,000 distinct CDR3 sequences, 44% seen once. These receptors' targets are unknown. Whole-study findings and limits: Patients had higher frequencies than controls of a few TRBV segments, including TRBV5-6, TRBV5-1 and TRBV20-1.

Sequencing input: blood. These receptors were taken from a girl aged 5 to 17 with multiple sclerosis.

V usage is TRBV12-3 or TRBV12-4 and J usage is TRBJ2-7; 7 bases fit TRBD1. The CDR3 contains 12 residues. V shed 9 bases and J 5 bases; nucleotides not matched to a gene: 7. The CDR3 DNA reads as TGTGCCAGTAGACAGGGTGGCGACGAGCAGTACTTC. This codes for CASRQGGDEQYF.

This clonotype turned up a few times. The V and J genes are TRBV5-1 and TRBJ2-6; D is unresolved. The CDR3 has 13 amino acids. Germline V gene sequence: CDR1 SGHRS, CDR2 YFSETQ. V was shortened by 4 bases and J by 4 bases, with 6 bases between the two germline ends. Here the CDR3 reads CASSTTGANVLTF. In DNA, the CDR3 is TGCGCCAGCAGCACCACCGGGGCCAACGTCCTGACTTTC.

Points on this clonotype: A read error may account for a junction end that differs from germline. The chain combines TRBV4-1 with TRBJ1-5, with 7 nucleotides matching TRBD1. Germline V gene sequence: CDR1 MGHRA, CDR2 YSYEKL. The CDR3 consists of 14 residues. The CDR3 nucleotides read TGCGCCTGCAGCCAACAACAGGGGAATCAGCCCCAGCATTTT. Translating gives CACSQQQGNQPQHF.

The V call is TRBV29-1, the J call TRBJ2-5; 8 bases match TRBD1. This CDR3 comprises 14 residues. J was trimmed by 5 bases and V by 8 bases; bases with no gene match: 13. Germline V gives CDR1 SQVTM, CDR2 ANQGSEA. The CDR3 reads CSISHQGARETQYF. As DNA, the CDR3 is TGCAGCATCAGCCACCAGGGGGCGCGTGAGACCCAGTACTTC.

The chain uses TRBV2 and TRBJ2-2; D ambiguous. V was trimmed by 6 bases and J by 2 bases, leaving 10 bases between them. Germline V gene lookup returns CDR1 SNHLY and CDR2 FYNNEI. CDR3 length: 14 residues. CDR3 nucleotide sequence: TGTGCCAGCAGGTCCCAACCTAACACCGGGGAGCTGTTTTTT. It yields the protein CASRSQPNTGELFF. The full variable domain, rest sourced from reference TRBV2 and TRBJ2-2, is EPEVTQTPSHQVTQMGQEVILRCVPISNHLYFYWYRQILGQKVEFLVSFYNNEISEKSEIFDDQFSVERPDGSNFTLKIRSTKLEDSAMYFCASRSQPNTGELFFGEGSRLTVL.

This clonotype showed up just a few times. The chain is built from TRBV29-1 and TRBJ1-1; D not resolved. Trimming removed 5 bases from V and 1 base from J, with 11 bases in between. The length of the CDR3 is 13 residues. Germline-derived CDR1 and CDR2 are SQVTM and ANQGSEA. In nucleotides, the CDR3 is TGCAGCGTTCGGGCGCAGCCGAACACTGAAGCTTTCTTT. It translates to CSVRAQPNTEAFF.

The chain joins TRBV7-2 to TRBJ2-1; possible D gene TRBD2, 5 bases. V shed 5 bases and J shed 12 bases, with 14 bases lying between them. The CDR3 extends over 12 amino acids. CDR1 is SGHTA and CDR2 is FQGNSA in the germline V gene. This CDR3 reads CASSPPFGLQFF. The CDR3 DNA reads TGTGCCAGCAGCCCGCCTTTCGGACTGCAGTTCTTC.

This chain uses TRBV7-9 with TRBJ2-7, with 8 positions matching TRBD1. Per germline, CDR1 SEHNR and CDR2 FQNEAQ (reference sequence). This CDR3 region has 16 residues. Trimming cost V 3 bases and J 2 bases; bases outside gene matches: 9. The CDR3 is CASSFRGQETPYEQYF. CDR3 nucleotide sequence: TGTGCCAGCAGCTTTAGGGGACAGGAAACACCCTACGAGCAGTACTTC.

The V and J genes are TRBV3-1 and TRBJ2-1; 7 nucleotides align to TRBD2. CDR3 length: 16 amino acids. V lost 3 bases to trimming and J lost 8 bases; unmatched junction nucleotides: 13. From germline, CDR1 is LGHDT and CDR2 YNNKEL (reference sequence). The CDR3 region is CASSQGFAGEGYEQFF. The CDR3 bases are TGTGCCAGCAGCCAGGGGTTCGCGGGAGAAGGCTATGAGCAGTTCTTC.

This clonotype has just a few counts. This rearrangement joins TRBV12-3 or TRBV12-4 to TRBJ2-3; D perhaps matches TRBD1 (6 bases). V shed 6 bases and J shed 6 bases, with 19 bases lying between them. The CDR3 totals 15 residues. The CDR3 is CASSLFAGASDTQYF. Here the CDR3 DNA reads TGTGCCAGCAGCCTCTTCGCAGGGGCCTCGGATACGCAGTATTTT.

In its sample, this clonotype was seen once. A much larger clone lies a single base off, so this may be a read error. The V and J genes are TRBV20-1 and TRBJ2-7; perhaps TRBD2 as D (6 bases). V was clipped by 5 bases and J by 0 bases, with 17 bases between them. The CDR3 consists of 15 residues. The germline CDR1 and CDR2 sequences are DFQATT and SNEGSKA (reference sequence). CDR3 sequence (DNA): TGCAGTGCTGGGGGAGGTGCCTTGAGCTCCTACGAGCAGTACTTC. Translated: CSAGGGALSSYEQYF.

This clonotype was recorded a few times. The chain carries TRBV27 and TRBJ2-3; TRBD1 agrees at 7 bases. The V and J ends lost 7 bases and 3 bases, in that order; junction bases with no gene match: 16. CDR1 is MNHEY and CDR2 is SMNVEV in the germline V gene (reference sequence). CDR3 length equals 17 residues. The CDR3 DNA reads TGTGCCAGCATCCAAAATCCCAGGGACAGTATTACAGATACGCAGTATTTT. Translated: CASIQNPRDSITDTQYF.

This clonotype was observed many times. This chain connects TRBV4-1 to TRBJ2-1; D unclear. The CDR3 is made up of 15 amino acids. Per the germline V gene, CDR1 is MGHRA and CDR2 is YSYEKL. Trimming took off 1 base at V and 4 bases at J, with 11 bases between the two ends. The CDR3 coding sequence is TGCGCCAGCAGCCAAGTTGGTCGGGCGTACAATGAGCAGTTCTTC. Protein product: CASSQVGRAYNEQFF.

In its sample, this clonotype was seen a few times. The CDR3 loop reads CSARVGLNYGYTF. For the CDR3, the DNA is TGCAGTGCTAGAGTGGGATTGAACTATGGCTACACCTTC. V usage is TRBV20-1 and J usage is TRBJ1-2; D unresolved. The CDR3 has 13 residues. Trimming left V 1 base short and J 2 bases short, with 8 bases between. Germline V CDR1 and CDR2: DFQATT, SNEGSKA (reference sequence).

The chain employs TRBV27 and TRBJ2-3; 9 bases agree with TRBD1. Germline CDR1 MNHEY, CDR2 SMNVEV (reference sequence). V was clipped by 5 bases and J by 4 bases; unmatched bases: 7. The CDR3 covers 15 residues. The CDR3 is CASSPGQGGADTQYF. For the CDR3, the DNA is TGTGCCAGCAGTCCGGGACAGGGAGGGGCAGATACGCAGTATTTT.

This clonotype was seen once. The chain links TRBV10-3 to TRBJ1-4; possibly TRBD1 for D (5 bases). The ends were cut back, 0 bases at V and 3 bases at J, with 11 bases in the middle. Germline CDR1 ENHRY, CDR2 SYGVKD. This CDR3 has 16 amino acids. Here the CDR3 reads CAISESIPGPNEKLFF. The DNA of the CDR3 is TGTGCCATCAGTGAGTCGATTCCAGGGCCTAATGAAAAACTGTTTTTT.

The rearrangement joins TRBV5-1 to TRBJ2-3; 9 bases align to TRBD1. Per the germline V gene, CDR1 is SGHRS and CDR2 is YFSETQ. CDR3 size: 13 residues. V trimming: 4 bases; J trimming: 4 bases; junction bases outside the gene matches: 1. This chain's CDR3 is CASSRTGADTQYF. CDR3 coding DNA: TGCGCCAGCAGCCGGACAGGGGCAGATACGCAGTATTTT.

This clonotype was recorded a few times. The CDR3 loop reads CASSQDPRGPYEQYF. The CDR3 DNA is TGTGCCAGCAGCCAAGATCCGAGGGGGCCGTACGAGCAGTACTTC. This rearrangement joins TRBV3-1 to TRBJ2-7, with 7 bases that match TRBD1. The V gene's germline CDR1 is LGHDT and CDR2 YNNKEL (reference sequence). V trimming: 0 bases; J trimming: 4 bases; junction bases outside the gene matches: 6. The CDR3 length is 15 residues.

The CDR3 loop reads CASSTGQGPNTDTQYF. CDR3 nucleotides: TGTGCCAGCAGCACCGGACAGGGACCCAACACAGATACGCAGTATTTT. The chain carries TRBV11-3 and TRBJ2-3; 8 nucleotides agree with TRBD1. The V and J ends lost 5 bases and 2 bases, in that order; junction bases with no gene match: 9. From germline, CDR1 is SGHNT and CDR2 YENEEA. This CDR3 contains 16 residues.

This clonotype was seen a handful of times. The V and J genes are TRBV6-5 and TRBJ2-7; D is possibly TRBD1 or TRBD2 (6 bases each). This CDR3 region has 14 residues. Germline V gene lookup returns CDR1 MNHEY and CDR2 SVGAGI. Deletions cut 6 bases from V and 2 bases from J, with 14 bases between. The DNA for the CDR3 is TGTGCCAGCAGGGGAGGCGGACAGCCCTACGAGCAGTACTTC. As protein: CASRGGGQPYEQYF.

The table lists this clonotype with a few counts. V gene TRBV29-1 combines with J gene TRBJ2-1; either TRBD1 or TRBD2 may fit D (5 bases each). Germline V gene data show CDR1 as SQVTM and CDR2 as ANQGSEA. The length of the CDR3 is 11 residues. V was shortened by 7 bases and J by 9 bases, with 13 bases between the two germline ends. As DNA, the CDR3 is TGCAGCGCAGGGAGTCACAGTGAGCAGTTCTTC. Protein sequence: CSAGSHSEQFF.

This chain joins TRBV29-1 and TRBJ2-5; TRBD2 matches 11 bases. This CDR3 has 14 amino acids. Trimming cost V 7 bases and J 1 base; bases outside gene matches: 5. Germline CDR1 and CDR2: SQVTM and ANQGSEA. CDR3 sequence reads: CSALAGAAQETQYF. The CDR3 coding sequence is TGCAGCGCACTAGCGGGAGCCGCCCAAGAGACCCAGTACTTC.

This clonotype was detected only a few times. The rearrangement joins TRBV20-1 to TRBJ2-3; TRBD2 matches at 9 bases. In germline, CDR1 is DFQATT, CDR2 SNEGSKA (reference sequence). The CDR3 is 14 amino acids. The J segment lost 3 bases and the V segment lost 6 bases, leaving 7 bases of the junction unmatched. CDR3 DNA sequence: TGCAGTGCCTCTAGCGGGGAGGGGACAGATACGCAGTATTTT. It specifies CSASSGEGTDTQYF.

The CDR3 reads CASSLVRGATLAKNIQYF. In nucleotides, the CDR3 is TGTGCCAGCAGCTTAGTGCGCGGGGCTACTCTAGCCAAAAACATTCAGTACTTC. The chain joins TRBV11-2 to TRBJ2-4; a weak D match, TRBD2 (6 bases). The V and J ends lost 1 base and 0 bases respectively, with 16 bases between them. This CDR3 spans 18 amino acids. Germline loops: CDR1 SGHAT, CDR2 FQNNGV.

The chain employs TRBV20-1 and TRBJ2-1, with D perhaps TRBD1 (5 bases). The CDR3 runs to 14 residues. V lost 4 bases, J lost 4 bases, and 14 bases lay in between. Per the germline V gene, CDR1 is DFQATT and CDR2 is SNEGSKA (reference sequence). CDR3 amino acids: CSATPEDTYNEQFF. DNA of the CDR3: TGCAGTGCTACCCCCGAGGACACGTACAATGAGCAGTTCTTC.

The V gene is TRBV24-1, the J gene TRBJ2-5; D is perhaps TRBD1 or TRBD2 (5 bases each). Near its end, the DNA agrees better with TRBJ2-7, so the J call may be wrong. This CDR3 is 13 amino acids long. The V gene's germline CDR1 is KGHDR and CDR2 SFDVKD. CDR3 sequence: CATGPSGTHEQYF. The DNA of the CDR3 is TGTGCCACCGGGCCCTCAGGGACCCACGAGCAGTACTTC.

The chain uses TRBV5-1 and TRBJ1-5; TRBD1 matches at 7 bases. V lost 4 bases to trimming and J lost 0 bases; unmatched junction nucleotides: 4. Germline CDR1 SGHRS, CDR2 YFSETQ. The length of the CDR3 is 15 residues. The CDR3 here is CASSIGTDSNQPQHF. Written as DNA, the CDR3 is TGCGCCAGCAGCATTGGGACAGATAGCAATCAGCCCCAGCATTTT. The variable domain in full, completed from reference TRBV5-1 and TRBJ1-5, reads KAGVTQTPRYLIKTRGQQVTLSCSPISGHRSVSWYQQTPGQGLQFLFEYFSETQRNKGNFPGRFSGRQFSNSRSEMNVSTLELGDSALYLCASSIGTDSNQPQHFGDGTRLSIL.